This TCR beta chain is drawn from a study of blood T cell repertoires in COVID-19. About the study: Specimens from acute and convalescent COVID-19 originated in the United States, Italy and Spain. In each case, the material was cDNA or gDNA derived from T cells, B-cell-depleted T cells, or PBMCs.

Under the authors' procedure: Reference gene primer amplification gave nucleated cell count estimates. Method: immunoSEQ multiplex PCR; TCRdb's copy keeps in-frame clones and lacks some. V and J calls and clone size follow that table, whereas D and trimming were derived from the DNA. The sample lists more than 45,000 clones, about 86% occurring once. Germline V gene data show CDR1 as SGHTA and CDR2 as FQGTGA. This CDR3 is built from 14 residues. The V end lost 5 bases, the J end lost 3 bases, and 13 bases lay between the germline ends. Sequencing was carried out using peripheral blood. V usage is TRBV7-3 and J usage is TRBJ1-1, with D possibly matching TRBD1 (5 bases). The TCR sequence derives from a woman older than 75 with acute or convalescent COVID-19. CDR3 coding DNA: TGTGCCAGCAGCGCCCAGGGAGGCGACACTGAAGCTTTCTTT. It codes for CASSAQGGDTEAFF.